What follows is one TCR beta chain and its context. This sample was taken from a study of Ad26.COV2.S vaccination and SARS-CoV-2 variants. The CDR3 is 14 amino acids. The germline V and J ends were trimmed by 4 bases and 0 bases, with 7 bases remaining between them. Germline CDR1 and CDR2: SNHLY and FYNNEI. Treatment denoted: 15 to 20 received Ad26.COV2.S at low or high dose, single or two shots; about 5 received placebo; per-sample allocation not given. All samples were drawn on day 63, counting from the first vaccine or placebo injection. This table comes from immunoSEQ multiplex PCR, and its TCRdb copy is limited to in-frame clones, with some not included. The table lists approximately 420,000 clones, around nine tenths of them singletons.

The chain joins TRBV2 to TRBJ1-5; D possibly corresponds to TRBD1 (5 bases). Sequences were derived from peripheral blood, sampled in a trial of Ad26.COV2.S vaccine versus placebo. The clonotype was recovered from a person aged 18-65 years who received the Ad26.COV2.S COVID-19 vaccine or a placebo. DNA of the CDR3: TGTGCCAGCAGTGGGACAAATAGCAATCAGCCCCAGCATTTT. It encodes CASSGTNSNQPQHF.